The clone carrying this T cell receptor beta chain was picked up many times. Its antigen is unidentified. Using its own MiXCR run on the 5' RACE reads, TCRdb lists one record per CDR3 protein. Of approximately 600,000 distinct CDR3 sequences in the sample, around 9.6% were seen once. The record originates from a study of identical twins. The CDR3 is 15 amino acids. Germline V gene sequence: CDR1 SQVTM, CDR2 ANQGSEA. The V gene lost 4 bases and the J gene lost 1 base, with 13 bases spanning the gap. Broader study findings: It was cross-sectional statistical analysis, not following the same donors, that the conclusions relied on.

These same records also appear under a second study, on yellow fever vaccine responses in identical twins.

The origin of this receptor is a woman under 30 in good health. V gene TRBV29-1 combines with J gene TRBJ2-2; D gene unclear. Sequencing was performed on PBMCs. This CDR3 reads CSVAVGPLNTGELFF. DNA for the CDR3: TGCAGCGTTGCGGTCGGGCCCCTGAACACCGGGGAGCTGTTTTTT.